Below are 6 T cell receptor beta chains sequenced from a single sample in a study of blood T cell repertoires in COVID-19. Data came from immunoSEQ multiplex PCR; TCRdb stores just in-frame clones and leaves some out. The data hold over 200,000 clones, with around 90% observed a single time. Sequenced: PBMCs or T cells enriched from blood (not recorded which). Source of these receptors: a human donor in a cohort exposed to, infected with or recovered from COVID-19 (not recorded which). The donor label of this sample is uncertain.

This chain links TRBV6-5 with TRBJ2-3, with D possibly matching TRBD2 (6 bases). The CDR3 runs 13 residues. V was pared by 5 bases and J by 4 bases, with 10 bases between. The germline V gene encodes CDR1 MNHEY and CDR2 SVGAGI. The chain's CDR3 is CASSRGRADTQYF. In nucleotides, the CDR3 is TGTGCCAGCAGTCGGGGGAGAGCAGATACGCAGTATTTT.

The J gene is TRBJ1-1, the V gene TRBV18, with D perhaps matching TRBD1 (5 bases). CDR3 length: 15 amino acids. Germline-derived CDR1 and CDR2 are KGHSH and LQKENI. Trimming removed 1 base at V and 2 bases at J, with 11 bases between. Written as DNA, the CDR3 is TGTGCCAGCTCACCACGCCGGGGGGATAACACTGAAGCTTTCTTT. This codes for CASSPRRGDNTEAFF.

V usage is TRBV19 and J usage is TRBJ2-3, with D perhaps matching TRBD2 (6 bases). The ends were cut back, 4 bases at V and 3 bases at J, with 14 bases in the middle. Germline V CDR1 and CDR2: LNHDA, SQIVND (reference sequence). This CDR3 region has 15 residues. Written as DNA, the CDR3 is TGTGCCAGTAGTAGGGGGGATTTTAGTACAGATACGCAGTATTTT. This encodes CASSRGDFSTDTQYF.

This chain connects TRBV5-6 to TRBJ1-6; no clear D gene. Germline CDR1 reads SGHDT; CDR2 reads YYEEEE. This CDR3 contains 14 residues. Deletions cut 2 bases from V and 8 bases from J, with 11 bases between. Here the CDR3 DNA reads TGTGCCAGCAGCTTATCCTCGGTGGATTCACCCCTCCACTTT. It is translated as CASSLSSVDSPLHF.

V and J are TRBV19 and TRBJ1-2; 8 bases are a match to TRBD1. The J segment lost 6 bases and the V segment lost 6 bases, leaving 6 bases of the junction unmatched. The CDR3 contains 13 residues. Germline lookup yields CDR1 LNHDA and CDR2 SQIVND (reference sequence). The CDR3 spells CASSNSGGDGYTF. CDR3 sequence (DNA): TGTGCCAGTAGCAATTCAGGGGGCGATGGCTACACCTTC.

The chain couples TRBV10-3 to TRBJ2-2; tentatively, D is TRBD1 (5 bases). V lost 3 bases to trimming and J lost 6 bases, with 17 bases between them. CDR1 and CDR2 (germline): ENHRY, SYGVKD. The CDR3 is made up of 16 amino acids. The CDR3, as DNA: TGTGCCATCAGTGATACAGGCGCCCGAGGAGCCGGGGAGCTGTTTTTT. Translation gives CAISDTGARGAGELFF.